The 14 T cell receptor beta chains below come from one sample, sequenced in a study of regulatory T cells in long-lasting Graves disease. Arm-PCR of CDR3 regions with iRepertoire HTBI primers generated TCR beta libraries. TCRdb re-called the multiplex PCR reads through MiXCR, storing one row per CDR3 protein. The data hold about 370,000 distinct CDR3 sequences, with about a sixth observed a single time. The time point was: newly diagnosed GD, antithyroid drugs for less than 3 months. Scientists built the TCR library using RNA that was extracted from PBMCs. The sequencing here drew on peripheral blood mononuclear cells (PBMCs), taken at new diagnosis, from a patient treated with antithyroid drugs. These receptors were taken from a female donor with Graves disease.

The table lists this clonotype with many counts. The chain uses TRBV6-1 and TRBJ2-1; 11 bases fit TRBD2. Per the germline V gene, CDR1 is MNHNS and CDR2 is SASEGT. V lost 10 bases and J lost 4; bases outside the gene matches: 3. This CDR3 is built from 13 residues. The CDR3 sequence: CATLAGGYNEQFF. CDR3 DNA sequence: TGTGCCACCTTAGCGGGAGGGTACAATGAGCAGTTCTTC.

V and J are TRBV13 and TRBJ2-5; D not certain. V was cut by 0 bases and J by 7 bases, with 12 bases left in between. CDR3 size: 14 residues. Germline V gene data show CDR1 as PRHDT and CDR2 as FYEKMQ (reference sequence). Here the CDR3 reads CASSLGGSSRTQYF. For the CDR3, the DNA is TGTGCCAGCAGCTTAGGGGGATCTTCGAGGACCCAGTACTTC. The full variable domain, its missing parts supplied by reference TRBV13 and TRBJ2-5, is AAGVIQSPRHLIKEKRETATLKCYPIPRHDTVYWYQQGPGQDPQFLISFYEKMQSDKGSIPDRFSAQQFSDYHSELNMSSLELGDSALYFCASSLGGSSRTQYFGPGTRLLVL.

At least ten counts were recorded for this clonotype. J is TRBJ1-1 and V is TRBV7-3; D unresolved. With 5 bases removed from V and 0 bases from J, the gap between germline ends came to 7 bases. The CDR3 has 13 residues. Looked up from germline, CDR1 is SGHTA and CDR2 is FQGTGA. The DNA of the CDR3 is TGTGCCAGCAGCACCCAAGTGAACACTGAAGCTTTCTTT. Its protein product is CASSTQVNTEAFF.

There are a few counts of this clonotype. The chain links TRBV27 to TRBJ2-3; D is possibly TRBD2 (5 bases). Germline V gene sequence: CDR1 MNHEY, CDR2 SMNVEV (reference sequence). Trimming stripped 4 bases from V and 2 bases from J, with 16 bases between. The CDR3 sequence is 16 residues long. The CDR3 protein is CASSSPLDLLTDTQYF. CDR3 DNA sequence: TGTGCCAGCAGTTCCCCACTAGACCTTCTCACAGATACGCAGTATTTT.

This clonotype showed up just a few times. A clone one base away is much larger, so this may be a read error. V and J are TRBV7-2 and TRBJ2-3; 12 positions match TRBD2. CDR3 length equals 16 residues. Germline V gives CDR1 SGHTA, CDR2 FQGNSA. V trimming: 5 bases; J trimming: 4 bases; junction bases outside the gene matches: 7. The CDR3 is CASSAHRLAGADTQYF. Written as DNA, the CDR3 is TGTGCCAGCAGCGCCCACAGACTAGCGGGAGCAGATACGCAGTATTTT.

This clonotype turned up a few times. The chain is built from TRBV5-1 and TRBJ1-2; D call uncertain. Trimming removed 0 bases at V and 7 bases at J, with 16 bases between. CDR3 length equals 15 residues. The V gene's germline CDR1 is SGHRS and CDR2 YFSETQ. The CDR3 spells CASSLEQQNPLGYTF. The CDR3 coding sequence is TGCGCCAGCAGCTTGGAACAACAGAATCCGCTTGGCTACACCTTC.

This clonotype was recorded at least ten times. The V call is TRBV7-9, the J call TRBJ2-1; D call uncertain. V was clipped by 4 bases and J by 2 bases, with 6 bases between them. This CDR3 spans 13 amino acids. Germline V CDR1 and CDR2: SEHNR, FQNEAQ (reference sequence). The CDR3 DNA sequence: TGTGCCAGCAGCTCGACCCCCTACAATGAGCAGTTCTTC. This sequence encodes CASSSTPYNEQFF.

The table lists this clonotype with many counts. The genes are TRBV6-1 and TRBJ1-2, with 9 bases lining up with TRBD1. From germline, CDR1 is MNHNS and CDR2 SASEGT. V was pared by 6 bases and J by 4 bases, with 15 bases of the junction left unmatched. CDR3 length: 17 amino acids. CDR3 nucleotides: TGTGCCAGCAGAAAAGGGGTGACAGGGGGTGAGCTCTATGGCTACACCTTC. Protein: CASRKGVTGGELYGYTF.

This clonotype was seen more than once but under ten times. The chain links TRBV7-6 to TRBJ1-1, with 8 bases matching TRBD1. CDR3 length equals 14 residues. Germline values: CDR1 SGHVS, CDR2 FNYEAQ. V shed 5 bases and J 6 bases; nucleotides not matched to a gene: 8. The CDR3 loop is CASSRTGSDSEAFF. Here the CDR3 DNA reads TGTGCCAGCAGCCGGACAGGGTCCGATTCTGAAGCTTTCTTT. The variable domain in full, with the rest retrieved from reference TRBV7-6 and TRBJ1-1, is GAGVSQSPRYKVTKRGQDVALRCDPISGHVSLYWYRQALGQGPEFLTYFNYEAQQDKSGLPNDRFSAERPEGSISTLTIQRTEQRDSAMYRCASSRTGSDSEAFFGQGTRLTVV.

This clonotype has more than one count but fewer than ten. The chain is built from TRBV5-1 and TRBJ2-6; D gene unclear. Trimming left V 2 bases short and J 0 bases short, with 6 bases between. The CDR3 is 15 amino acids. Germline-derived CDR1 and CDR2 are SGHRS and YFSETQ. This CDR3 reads CASSFIASGANVLTF. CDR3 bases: TGCGCCAGCAGCTTTATCGCCTCTGGGGCCAACGTCCTGACTTTC. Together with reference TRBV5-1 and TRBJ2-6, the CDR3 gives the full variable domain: KAGVTQTPRYLIKTRGQQVTLSCSPISGHRSVSWYQQTPGQGLQFLFEYFSETQRNKGNFPGRFSGRQFSNSRSEMNVSTLELGDSALYLCASSFIASGANVLTFGAGSRLTVL.

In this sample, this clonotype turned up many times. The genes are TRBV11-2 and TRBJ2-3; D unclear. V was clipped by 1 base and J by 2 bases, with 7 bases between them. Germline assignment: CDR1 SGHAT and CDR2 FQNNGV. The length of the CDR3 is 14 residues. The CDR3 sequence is CASSLASFTDTQYF. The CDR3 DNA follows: TGTGCCAGCAGCTTAGCTTCGTTCACAGATACGCAGTATTTT.

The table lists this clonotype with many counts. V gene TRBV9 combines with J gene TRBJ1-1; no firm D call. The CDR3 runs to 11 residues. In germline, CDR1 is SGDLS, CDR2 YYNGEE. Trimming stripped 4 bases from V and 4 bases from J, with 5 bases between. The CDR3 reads CASSPTTEAFF. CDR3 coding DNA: TGTGCCAGCAGCCCGACCACTGAAGCTTTCTTT.

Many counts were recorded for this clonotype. CDR3 sequence (DNA): TGTGCCAGCAGCCCCAACCGCCAAGGGGGGTGGCGGGACATTCAGTACTTC. Amino acid sequence: CASSPNRQGGWRDIQYF. The chain joins TRBV7-2 to TRBJ2-4; TRBD1 or TRBD2 may be the D gene (6 bases each). The CDR3 length is 17 residues. The V end lost 5 bases, the J end lost 8 bases, and 25 bases lay between the germline ends. Looked up from germline, CDR1 is SGHTA and CDR2 is FQGNSA.

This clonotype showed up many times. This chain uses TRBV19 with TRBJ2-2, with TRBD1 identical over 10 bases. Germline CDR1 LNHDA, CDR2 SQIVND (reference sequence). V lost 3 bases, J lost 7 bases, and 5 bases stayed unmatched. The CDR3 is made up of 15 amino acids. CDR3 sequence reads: CASSIDRGLSGELFF. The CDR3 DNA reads TGTGCCAGTAGTATCGACAGGGGGCTTAGCGGGGAGCTGTTTTTT.